In its sample, the clone carrying this T cell receptor (beta chain) was seen a few times. Its antigen is not identified. One junction end disagrees with the germline gene, perhaps due to a read error. Each CDR3 protein is one row after TCRdb ran MiXCR on the reads. The sample contains about 890,000 distinct CDR3 sequences, 30% to 40% of which appear only once. In germline, CDR1 is LGHNT, CDR2 FRNRAP. CDR3 size: 11 residues. The data are from a study of T cell repertoires in cytomegalovirus infection. Study context: In public TCR beta signatures, there were indications of both CMV infection and matching HLA type. Points from the study as a whole: HLA-C-restricted CMV-specific TCR beta clonotypes were dominant in the ex vivo response.

The chain links TRBV12-5 to TRBJ1-4; TRBD1 aligns across 7 bases. The clonotype was recovered from a human donor in good health (CMV status not recorded). Some clones in this sample may be carry-over from other donors' samples. Here the sequenced sample was cultured CD8+ T cells from PBMCs, taken from culture after CMV antigen stimulation. The CDR3 protein is CASGLGDSLYF. The CDR3, as DNA: TGTGCTAGTGGTTTGGGGGACAGCTTATATTTT. Using reference TRBV12-5 and TRBJ1-4 for the parts outside the CDR3, the full variable domain is DARVTQTPRHKVTEMGQEVTMRCQPILGHNTVFWYRQTMMQGLELLAYFRNRAPLDDSGMPKDRFSAEMPDATLATLKIQPSEPRDSAVYFCASGLGDSLYFGSGTQLSVL.